This T cell receptor beta chain was identified during a study of T cell changes during pregnancy in multiple sclerosis (dated by TCRdb to the late 2010s). Regarding the complete study: Changes in the T cell repertoire over the course of pregnancy were examined in this study in women with multiple sclerosis.

For this clone: Its cognate antigen has yet to be identified. Base qualities are not provided; no much larger clone lies one nucleotide away.

To prepare the library, the immunoSEQ multiplex PCR assay was applied. TCRdb provides this immuneACCESS table in a form limited to in-frame rearrangements. Some clones are lacking; in checked studies, under half of them reflect an unresolved V gene, and why the rest are absent is not known. For this sample there are tens of thousands of clones; 90% appear just once. The top ten clonotypes cover 3% to 3.5% of the sample. This TCR was sampled from a female donor in good health, enrolled as a control in a pregnancy study. This material consisted of peripheral blood, taken in the first trimester of pregnancy.

The CDR3 corresponds to CASSLQREYEQFF. In nucleotide form, the sequence is TGTGCCAGCAGCTTACAGCGGGAGTATGAGCAGTTCTTC. The rearrangement joined TRBV5-4 to TRBJ2-1; 8 middle bases align to TRBD2. CDR1 and CDR2 (SGHNT, YYREEE) derive from the germline V gene (reference sequence). The CDR3 has 13 amino acids, counting the end cysteine and phenylalanine. Of the read, only the CDR3 DNA is kept; its 39 bases are in frame from base 1. V is cut back by 2 bases and J by 8 bases, with 3 bases in the junction unmatched. The reference TRBV5-4 and TRBJ2-1 proteins fill in what lies around the CDR3, so the full variable domain reads ETGVTQSPTHLIKTRGQQVTLRCSSQSGHNTVSWYQQALGQGPQFIFQYYREEENGRGNFPPRFSGLQFPNYSSELNVNALELDDSALYLCASSLQREYEQFFGPGTRLTVL.